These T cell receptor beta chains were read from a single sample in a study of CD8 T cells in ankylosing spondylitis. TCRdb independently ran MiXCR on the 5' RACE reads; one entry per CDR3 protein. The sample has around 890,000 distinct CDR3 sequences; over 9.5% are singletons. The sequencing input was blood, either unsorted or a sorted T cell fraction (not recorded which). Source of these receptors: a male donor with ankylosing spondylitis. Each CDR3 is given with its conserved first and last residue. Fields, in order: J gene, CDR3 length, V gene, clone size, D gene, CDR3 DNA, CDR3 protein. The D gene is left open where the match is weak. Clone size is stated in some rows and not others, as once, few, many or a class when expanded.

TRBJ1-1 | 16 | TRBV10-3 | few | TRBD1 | TGTGCCATCAGTGTAAAGAGGACAGGGCGGGGAACTGAAGCTTTCTTT | CAISVKRTGRGTEAFF
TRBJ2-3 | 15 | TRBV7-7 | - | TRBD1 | TGTGCTAGCAGCCCGACAGGGGTCAGGCCAGATACGCAGTATTTT | CASSPTGVRPDTQYF
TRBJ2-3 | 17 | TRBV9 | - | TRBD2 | TGTGCCAGCAGCCCCTCCGGGAGTAGCGGGGGCACAGATACGCAGTATTTT | CASSPSGSSGGTDTQYF
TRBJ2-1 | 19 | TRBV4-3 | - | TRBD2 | TGCGCCAGCAGCGCAAGGTGGGGAAGGGCTAGCGGGGATGGGAATGAGCAGTTCTTC | CASSARWGRASGDGNEQFF
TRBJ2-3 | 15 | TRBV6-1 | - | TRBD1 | TGTGCCAGCAGTGGGACAGGGGCCATCACAGATACGCAGTATTTT | CASSGTGAITDTQYF
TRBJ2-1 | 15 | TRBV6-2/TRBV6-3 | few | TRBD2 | TGTGCCAGCAGGACTCTAGCGGGAGGTTACAATGAGCAGTTCTTC | CASRTLAGGYNEQFF
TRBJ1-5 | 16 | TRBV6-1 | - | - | TGTGCCAGCAGTGAACTGTATGCGGCTTCCAATCAGCCCCAGCATTTT | CASSELYAASNQPQHF
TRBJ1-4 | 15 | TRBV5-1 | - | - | TGCGCCAGCAGCTTCACGGGCAATCAAGGGGAAAAACTGTTTTTT | CASSFTGNQGEKLFF
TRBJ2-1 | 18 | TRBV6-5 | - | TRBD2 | TGTGCCAGCAGTTTAGGGGAGCGGGAGGGTCCCTCCTACAATGAGCAGTTCTTC | CASSLGEREGPSYNEQFF
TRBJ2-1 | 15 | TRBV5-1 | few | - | TGCGCCAGCAGCTCCGACCCTGGGGACTACAATGAGCAGTTCTTC | CASSSDPGDYNEQFF
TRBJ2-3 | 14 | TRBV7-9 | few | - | TGTGCCAGCACGGTCAGAACTAGCACAGATACGCAGTATTTT | CASTVRTSTDTQYF
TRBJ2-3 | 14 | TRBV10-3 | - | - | TGTGCCATCAGATTAGCGTCAGCCACAGATACGCAGTATTTT | CAIRLASATDTQYF
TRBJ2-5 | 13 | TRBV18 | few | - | TGTGCCAGCTCACCGGCCAGACAAGAGACCCAGTACTTC | CASSPARQETQYF
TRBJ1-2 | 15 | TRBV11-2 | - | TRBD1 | TGTGCCAGCAGCTTAGTGAGACAGGGGAACTATGGCTACACCTTC | CASSLVRQGNYGYTF
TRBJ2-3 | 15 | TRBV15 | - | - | TGTGCCACCAGCAGAGATTGGTCTAGCACAGATACGCAGTATTTT | CATSRDWSSTDTQYF
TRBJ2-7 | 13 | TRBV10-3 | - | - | TGTGCCATCAAGGCGGGACAGAGCAACGAGCAGTACTTC | CAIKAGQSNEQYF
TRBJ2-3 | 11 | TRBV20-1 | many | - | TGCAGTGCTTTCCAGGGAGATACGCAGTATTTT | CSAFQGDTQYF
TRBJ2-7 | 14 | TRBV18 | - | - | TGTGCCAGCTCACCAGGGAGCGGGCCGGACGAGCAGTACTTC | CASSPGSGPDEQYF
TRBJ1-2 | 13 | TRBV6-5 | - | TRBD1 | TGTGCCAGCAGTTACGCCGACAGGGTTGGCTACACCTTC | CASSYADRVGYTF
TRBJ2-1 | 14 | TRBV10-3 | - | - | TGTGCCATCAGTCAATTACAATCCTACAATGAGCAGTTCTTC | CAISQLQSYNEQFF
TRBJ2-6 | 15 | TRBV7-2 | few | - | TGTGCCAGCAGCTTATGGCCCTCTGGGGCCAACGTCCTGACTTTC | CASSLWPSGANVLTF
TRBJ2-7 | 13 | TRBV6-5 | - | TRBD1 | TGTGCCAGCAGTGGATACAGGGGGTACGAGCAGTACTTC | CASSGYRGYEQYF
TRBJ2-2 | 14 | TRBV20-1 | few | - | TGCAGTGTGCCGCGGCGGGAGAACACCGGGGAGCTGTTTTTT | CSVPRRENTGELFF
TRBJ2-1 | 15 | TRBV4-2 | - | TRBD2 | TGTGCCAGCAGCCGATCGATTACTAGCGGAAGTGAGCAGTTCTTC | CASSRSITSGSEQFF
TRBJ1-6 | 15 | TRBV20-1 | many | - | TGCAGTGTCCCAGTCGGTAGCTCCTATAATTCACCCCTCCACTTT | CSVPVGSSYNSPLHF
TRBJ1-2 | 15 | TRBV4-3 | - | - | TGCGCCAGCAGCCAAGATTTTCGCACGAACTATGGCTACACCTTC | CASSQDFRTNYGYTF
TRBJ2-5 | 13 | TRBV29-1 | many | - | TGCAGCGTTGGTCGACAGTTTCAAGAGACCCAGTACTTC | CSVGRQFQETQYF
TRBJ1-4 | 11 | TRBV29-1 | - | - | TGCAGCGTGATACGACTTGAAAAACTGTTTTTT | CSVIRLEKLFF
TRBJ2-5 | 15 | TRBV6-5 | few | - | TGTGCCAGCAGTTACTCGAAACAGGGCCAAGAGACCCAGTACTTC | CASSYSKQGQETQYF
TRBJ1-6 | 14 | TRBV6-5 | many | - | TGTGCCAGCAGTTATTCGGTGACTTCTTCACCCCTCCACTTT | CASSYSVTSSPLHF
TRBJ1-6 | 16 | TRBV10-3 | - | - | TGTGCCATCAGTGACCTCGGGAGGAGGGATAATTCACCCCTCCACTTT | CAISDLGRRDNSPLHF
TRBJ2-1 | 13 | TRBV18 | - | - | TGTGCCAGCTCACCAGACAGGATGAATGAGCAGTTCTTC | CASSPDRMNEQFF
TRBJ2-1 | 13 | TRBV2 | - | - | TGTGCCAGCATCCAAGGGGGGAGAAGTGAGCAGTTCTTC | CASIQGGRSEQFF
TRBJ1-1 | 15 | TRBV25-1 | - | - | TGTGCCAGCAGCGACCCAGGACGCGGAAACACTGAAGCTTTCTTT | CASSDPGRGNTEAFF
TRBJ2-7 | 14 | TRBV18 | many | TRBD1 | TGTGCCAGCTCACCCGACAGGGGGCGGGCCGAGCAGTACTTC | CASSPDRGRAEQYF
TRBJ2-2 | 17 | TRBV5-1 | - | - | TGCGCCAGCAGCTTGGCGGCGGAAAGTCTCTATACCGGGGAGCTGTTTTTT | CASSLAAESLYTGELFF
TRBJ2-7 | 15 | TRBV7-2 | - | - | TGTGCCAGCAGCCGTCTCACCGGGATTGGATACGAGCAGTACTTC | CASSRLTGIGYEQYF
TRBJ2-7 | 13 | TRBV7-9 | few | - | TGTGCCAGCAGCTTAGGTGGCAGCCCGGGGCAGTACTTC | CASSLGGSPGQYF
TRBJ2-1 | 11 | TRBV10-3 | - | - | TGTGCCTCCCGGGGGGCTTATGAGCAGTTCTTC | CASRGAYEQFF
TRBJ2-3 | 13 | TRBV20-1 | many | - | TGCAGTGCTAGAGTTTCAGGGGCAGATACGCAGTATTTT | CSARVSGADTQYF
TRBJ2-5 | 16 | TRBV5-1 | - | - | TGCGCCAGCAGCTTGTATGCGGGGTCGGAGGGAGAGACCCAGTACTTC | CASSLYAGSEGETQYF
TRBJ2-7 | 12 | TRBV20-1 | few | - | TGCAGTGCTACCCTGTCTGGTCTCGAGCAGTACTTC | CSATLSGLEQYF
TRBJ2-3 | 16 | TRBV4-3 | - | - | TGCGCCAGCAGCCAAGATACCTTCAAGGGGACAGATACGCAGTATTTT | CASSQDTFKGTDTQYF
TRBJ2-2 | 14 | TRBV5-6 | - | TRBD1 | TGTGCCAGCAGCGGGACAGGGGGCTCCGGGGAGCTGTTTTTT | CASSGTGGSGELFF
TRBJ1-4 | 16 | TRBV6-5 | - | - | TGTGCCAGCAGTTACCTCGGGGGGGCCAACCCCCAAAAACTGTTTTTT | CASSYLGGANPQKLFF
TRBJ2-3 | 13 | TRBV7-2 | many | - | TGTGCCAGCAGCTTAGTCTGGGGGGATACGCAGTATTTT | CASSLVWGDTQYF
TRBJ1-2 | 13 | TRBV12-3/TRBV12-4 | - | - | TGTGCCAGCAGTTTCCGAGGGTTTGGTGGCTACACCTTC | CASSFRGFGGYTF
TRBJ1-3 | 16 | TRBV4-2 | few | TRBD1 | TGTGCCAGCAGCCAACCGACAGGGGACGGTGGAAACACCATATATTTT | CASSQPTGDGGNTIYF
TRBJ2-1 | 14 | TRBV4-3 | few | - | TGCGCCAGCAGCCACCGAGGCCAGGAGGGCGAGCAGTTCTTC | CASSHRGQEGEQFF
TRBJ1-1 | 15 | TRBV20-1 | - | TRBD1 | TGCAGTGCTAGAGATCGCGTCAGGGGGGGCACTGAAGCTTTCTTT | CSARDRVRGGTEAFF
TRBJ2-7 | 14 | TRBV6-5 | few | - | TGTGCCAGCAGTTTTGGTTGGCGTGGGTACGAGCAGTACTTC | CASSFGWRGYEQYF
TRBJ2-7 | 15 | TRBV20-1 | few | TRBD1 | TGCAGTGCTCACTCGGACAGGGTGGCGTCCTACGAGCAGTACTTC | CSAHSDRVASYEQYF
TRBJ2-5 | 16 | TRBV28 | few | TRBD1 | TGTGCCAGCATCCGAACAGGGGCGCAATATCAAGAGACCCAGTACTTC | CASIRTGAQYQETQYF
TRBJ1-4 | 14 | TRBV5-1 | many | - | TGCGCCAGCAGCTTCGGGACAACTAATGAAAAACTGTTTTTT | CASSFGTTNEKLFF
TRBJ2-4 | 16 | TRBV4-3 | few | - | TGCGCCAGCAGCCAAGTCGGGGGACGGCCGAATGACATTCAGTACTTC | CASSQVGGRPNDIQYF
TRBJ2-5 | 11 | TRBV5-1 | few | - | TGCGCCAGCAGCGCAACAGAGACCCAGTACTTC | CASSATETQYF
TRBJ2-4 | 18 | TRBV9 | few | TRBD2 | TGTGCCAGCAGCGCGGGACTAGCGGGAGGACGGGTCAAAAACATTCAGTACTTC | CASSAGLAGGRVKNIQYF